These 14 T cell receptor beta chains came from one sample sequenced in a study of T cell responses to AZD1222 COVID-19 vaccine. The method was immunoSEQ multiplex PCR; TCRdb's version includes in-frame clones alone and lacks a portion of them. The sample holds 250,000 to 300,000 clones, around 92% seen once. The sequencing here drew on peripheral blood, taken 28 days after the second AZD1222 dose. All receptors derive from an adult who received the AZD1222 COVID-19 vaccine.

The genes are TRBV2 and TRBJ2-3, with TRBD1 matching 10 bases. The length of the CDR3 is 17 residues. In germline, CDR1 is SNHLY, CDR2 FYNNEI. V lost 6 bases, J lost 3 bases, and 12 bases stayed unmatched. The CDR3 spells CASSSLPGQGITDTQYF. CDR3 sequence (DNA): TGTGCCAGCAGCTCTTTACCGGGACAGGGGATAACAGATACGCAGTATTTT. Looking up the rest from reference TRBV2 and TRBJ2-3 gives the full variable domain: EPEVTQTPSHQVTQMGQEVILRCVPISNHLYFYWYRQILGQKVEFLVSFYNNEISEKSEIFDDQFSVERPDGSNFTLKIRSTKLEDSAMYFCASSSLPGQGITDTQYFGPGTRLTVL.

Regarding this clone: The same CDR3 is also encoded by other DNA sequences in this sample. This sequence joins TRBV28 and TRBJ1-5, with D uncertain. V was shortened by 4 bases and J by 0 bases, with 7 bases between the two germline ends. The CDR3 consists of 14 residues. Germline V CDR1 and CDR2: MDHEN, SYDVKM. Here the CDR3 DNA reads TGTGCCAGCAGTTCCAGGTATAGCAATCAGCCCCAGCATTTT. It is translated as CASSSRYSNQPQHF.

The chain recombines TRBV21-1 with TRBJ1-1. TRBV21-1 is tagged as a pseudogene. The CDR3 covers 17 residues. CDR3 loop: CASSKVLGGPSGTEAFF. The CDR3 DNA reads as TGTGCCAGCAGCAAAGTTTTGGGGGGGCCATCGGGGACTGAAGCTTTCTTT.

A few counts support this clone. This chain connects TRBV2 to TRBJ2-7; D call uncertain. Germline values: CDR1 SNHLY, CDR2 FYNNEI. The CDR3 consists of 12 residues. The V end was cut by 3 bases, the J end by 3 bases, with 6 bases between. The CDR3 coding sequence is TGTGCCAGCAGTGAGTGGGACTACGAGCAGTACTTC. It translates to CASSEWDYEQYF. The full variable domain, rest sourced from reference TRBV2 and TRBJ2-7, is EPEVTQTPSHQVTQMGQEVILRCVPISNHLYFYWYRQILGQKVEFLVSFYNNEISEKSEIFDDQFSVERPDGSNFTLKIRSTKLEDSAMYFCASSEWDYEQYFGPGTRLTVT.

The chain combines TRBV5-1 with TRBJ1-1, with D possibly TRBD1 on 5 matching bases. The germline V gene has CDR1 SGHRS and CDR2 YFSETQ. The V and J ends lost 7 bases and 3 bases respectively, with 10 bases between them. The CDR3 runs to 12 residues. As DNA, the CDR3 is TGCGCCAGCGAGGGGCAGGACACTGAAGCTTTCTTT. Protein: CASEGQDTEAFF. The full variable domain, its missing parts supplied by reference TRBV5-1 and TRBJ1-1, is KAGVTQTPRYLIKTRGQQVTLSCSPISGHRSVSWYQQTPGQGLQFLFEYFSETQRNKGNFPGRFSGRQFSNSRSEMNVSTLELGDSALYLCASEGQDTEAFFGQGTRLTVV.

V and J are TRBV12-3 or TRBV12-4 and TRBJ1-4; no clear D gene. The CDR3 has 12 residues. With 3 bases removed from V and 7 bases from J, the gap between germline ends came to 6 bases. The CDR3 DNA is TGTGCCAGCAGTTTCAACGGTGAAAAACTGTTTTTT. Protein product: CASSFNGEKLFF.

V is TRBV14 and J is TRBJ2-5, with no clear D. Germline assignment: CDR1 SGHDN and CDR2 FVKESK. The V end was cut by 1 base, the J end by 1 base, with 10 bases between. This CDR3 is built from 15 residues. CDR3 sequence reads: CASSQVGKGQETQYF. CDR3 nucleotides: TGTGCCAGCAGCCAAGTAGGCAAGGGCCAAGAGACCCAGTACTTC.

The chain links TRBV2 to TRBJ1-2; 9 bases are a match to TRBD1. V lost 8 bases to trimming and J lost 8 bases; unmatched junction nucleotides: 18. In germline, CDR1 is SNHLY, CDR2 FYNNEI. The CDR3 sequence is 16 residues long. DNA for the CDR3: TGTGCCAGCCGAGTGCCGTTAGTTCGGGACAGGGTAGGCTACACCTTC. Residues: CASRVPLVRDRVGYTF.

As DNA, the CDR3 is TGTGCCAGCAGCGTAGTGAGGGGCGGAGGCTACACCTTC. Protein product: CASSVVRGGGYTF. The genes are TRBV9 and TRBJ1-2, with D perhaps TRBD1 (5 bases). This CDR3 has 13 amino acids. Germline-derived CDR1 and CDR2 are SGDLS and YYNGEE. With 0 bases removed from V and 8 bases from J, the gap between germline ends came to 11 bases.

This chain joins TRBV2 and TRBJ2-3; 8 nucleotides agree with TRBD2. Trimming removed 6 bases from V and 4 bases from J; junction bases left unmatched: 15. The CDR3 spans 17 residues. In germline, CDR1 is SNHLY, CDR2 FYNNEI. The chain's CDR3 is CASRPVAGGGLPDTQYF. As DNA, the CDR3 is TGTGCCAGCAGGCCCGTGGCTGGCGGGGGGTTGCCAGATACGCAGTATTTT. Looking up the rest from reference TRBV2 and TRBJ2-3 gives the full variable domain: EPEVTQTPSHQVTQMGQEVILRCVPISNHLYFYWYRQILGQKVEFLVSFYNNEISEKSEIFDDQFSVERPDGSNFTLKIRSTKLEDSAMYFCASRPVAGGGLPDTQYFGPGTRLTVL.

The rearrangement uses TRBV6-6 and TRBJ1-2; no clear D. Germline CDR1 MNHNY, CDR2 SVGAGI (reference sequence). Deletions cut 5 bases from V and 2 bases from J, with 9 bases between. CDR3 length: 13 residues. Here the CDR3 reads CASSNTANYGYTF. The CDR3 nucleotides are TGTGCCAGCAGTAACACGGCGAACTATGGCTACACCTTC.

The chain has TRBV27 and TRBJ1-6; D is perhaps TRBD1 (5 bases). CDR3 size: 12 residues. Germline-derived CDR1 and CDR2 are MNHEY and SMNVEV (reference sequence). V was trimmed by 6 bases and J by 9 bases, leaving 9 bases between them. For the CDR3, the DNA is TGTGCCAGCAGCGGGGGTGTTTCACCCCTCCACTTT. It is translated as CASSGGVSPLHF.

The rearrangement uses TRBV19 and TRBJ1-6; D remains ambiguous. The CDR3 totals 14 residues. The germline CDR1 and CDR2 sequences are LNHDA and SQIVND (reference sequence). Deletions cut 8 bases from V and 6 bases from J, with 14 bases between. This CDR3 is CASGRTIPNSPLHF. CDR3 DNA: TGTGCCAGTGGCAGGACGATTCCTAATTCACCCCTCCACTTT.

CDR3 protein: CASSRGAGEITDTQYF. The CDR3 DNA follows: TGTGCCAGCAGCCGGGGAGCGGGAGAGATCACAGATACGCAGTATTTT. The chain carries TRBV3-1 (or the pseudogene TRBV3-2) and TRBJ2-3; 8 bases are a match to TRBD2. The ends lost 4 bases at V and 2 bases at J; junction bases unmatched: 8. The CDR3 consists of 16 residues. The germline V gene has CDR1 LGHDT and CDR2 YNNKEL (reference sequence).